This T cell receptor (beta chain) derives from a study of cytomegalovirus exposure and HLA in healthy donors. Study-wide points: Earlier analysis looked at TCR beta V segments, and most were productive about 87% or about 30% of the time.

Comments on this clone: Its antigen is undetermined.

Unmatched junction bases numbered 5, after V lost 1 base and J lost 0 bases. This CDR3 spans 16 amino acids. From germline, CDR1 is GTSNPN and CDR2 SVGIG (reference sequence). This PCR relied on a set of 60 Vbeta primers and 13 Jbeta primers. This table comes from immunoSEQ multiplex PCR, and its TCRdb copy is limited to in-frame clones, with some not included. The sample consists of some 150,000 clones, about 85% of them appearing once. The clonotype was recovered from a woman under 30 in good health and CMV-seronegative. The gene calls are TRBV30 and TRBJ2-7; 11 bases match TRBD2. The sequencing sample was made of PBMCs. CDR3 sequence reads: CAWSALAGAFSYEQYF. As DNA, the CDR3 is TGTGCCTGGAGTGCACTAGCGGGGGCCTTCTCCTACGAGCAGTACTTC.